These 30 T cell receptor beta chains were all obtained from the same sample, sequenced in a study of cytomegalovirus exposure and HLA in healthy donors. The PCR made use of 60 Vbeta and 13 Jbeta primers. TCRdb keeps only in-frame clones here, not all; method: immunoSEQ multiplex PCR. The data contain some 220,000 clones, 70% to 80% of them singletons. The sequencing input was PBMCs. These receptors came from an older woman in good health and CMV-seropositive.

V is TRBV15 and J is TRBJ2-2; D gene ambiguous. Looked up from germline, CDR1 is LNHNV and CDR2 is YYDKDF (reference sequence). With 0 bases removed from V and 6 bases from J, the gap between germline ends came to 11 bases. The CDR3 is made up of 15 amino acids. The CDR3: CATSRDLISAGELFF. DNA of the CDR3: TGTGCCACCAGCAGAGATCTCATATCAGCCGGGGAGCTGTTTTTT.

V usage is TRBV28 and J usage is TRBJ1-6; unclear D gene. Trimming shortened V by 3 bases and J by 5 bases, and 8 bases separated the two germline ends. Germline V gene lookup returns CDR1 MDHEN and CDR2 SYDVKM. CDR3 length: 14 residues. The CDR3 is CASSLYRDNSPLHF. The CDR3 DNA follows: TGTGCCAGCAGTTTGTACAGAGATAATTCACCCCTCCACTTT.

This sequence joins TRBV11-2 and TRBJ2-1; a possible D gene is TRBD1 (5 bases). Germline loops: CDR1 SGHAT, CDR2 FQNNGV. The CDR3 totals 13 residues. The V gene lost 2 bases and the J gene lost 8 bases, with 10 bases spanning the gap. As DNA, the CDR3 is TGTGCCAGCAGCTTACCAGGGCCCTATGAGCAGTTCTTC. Encoded protein: CASSLPGPYEQFF.

The CDR3 coding sequence is TGTGCCAGCTCGGCGGGGGCGAACACCGGGGAGCTGTTTTTT. It specifies CASSAGANTGELFF. This chain joins TRBV6-5 and TRBJ2-2, with 7 nucleotides matching TRBD2. CDR1 and CDR2 (germline): MNHEY, SVGAGI. This CDR3 has 14 residues. The V and J ends lost 8 bases and 0 bases, in that order; junction bases with no gene match: 3.

This chain joins TRBV5-1 and TRBJ2-1; 7 bases are a match to TRBD1. The V segment lost 4 bases and the J segment 6 bases; nucleotides outside the gene matches: 7. Germline CDR1 is SGHRS and CDR2 is YFSETQ. The CDR3 is made up of 14 amino acids. The CDR3 loop reads CASSPRGPPNEQFF. The CDR3 DNA follows: TGCGCCAGCAGCCCGAGGGGGCCCCCCAATGAGCAGTTCTTC.

V usage is TRBV4-1 and J usage is TRBJ1-1; 9 nucleotides agree with TRBD1. CDR1 is MGHRA and CDR2 is YSYEKL in the germline V gene. Losses at the gene ends were 6 bases for V and 4 bases for J; bases not matched to a gene: 12. The CDR3 covers 16 residues. The CDR3 loop reads CASRRTGDEWSTEAFF. The CDR3 region has the DNA TGCGCCAGCAGGAGGACAGGGGATGAGTGGAGCACTGAAGCTTTCTTT.

This clone appeared a few times. The chain is built from TRBV4-1 and TRBJ1-3, with D unclear. This CDR3 spans 15 amino acids. The germline V gene encodes CDR1 MGHRA and CDR2 YSYEKL. V lost 4 bases to trimming and J lost 5 bases, with 15 bases between them. This chain's CDR3 is CASSPEADFRNTIYF. The CDR3 DNA reads as TGCGCCAGCAGCCCCGAAGCCGACTTTAGAAACACCATATATTTT.

The genes are TRBV10-3 and TRBJ1-2, with TRBD1 matching 7 bases. This CDR3 region has 14 residues. The V gene's germline CDR1 is ENHRY and CDR2 SYGVKD. V dropped 6 bases and J dropped 7; count of bases not matched to a gene: 11. CDR3 nucleotides: TGTGCCATCAGCCAAGGGGGCACTTCGGGTGGCTACACCTTC. Translated: CAISQGGTSGGYTF.

The gene calls are TRBV7-3 and TRBJ2-3; TRBD2 agrees at 8 bases. The CDR3 covers 15 residues. The V segment lost 1 base and the J segment 6 bases; nucleotides outside the gene matches: 6. Germline V gene data show CDR1 as SGHTA and CDR2 as FQGTGA. CDR3 nucleotides: TGTGCCAGCAGCTTAAGGCGGGGGGCGGTGGATACGCAGTATTTT. Its protein product is CASSLRRGAVDTQYF.

In DNA, the CDR3 is TGTGCCAGCAGTTCCGGGACAGGGGTGAGAAAACTGTTTTTT. It specifies CASSSGTGVRKLFF. J is TRBJ1-4 and V is TRBV6-1, with 10 bases that match TRBD1. The CDR3 covers 14 residues. Losses at the gene ends were 5 bases for V and 10 bases for J; bases not matched to a gene: 7. Germline CDR1 and CDR2: MNHNS and SASEGT.

The chain is built from TRBV7-8 and TRBJ2-1; a possible D gene is TRBD2 (5 bases). This CDR3 has 15 residues. Trimming stripped 2 bases from V and 2 bases from J, with 10 bases between. The germline V gene encodes CDR1 SGHVS and CDR2 FQNEAQ. The DNA of the CDR3 is TGTGCCAGCAGCTTACGGGATAGCGCCTACAATGAGCAGTTCTTC. The encoded protein is CASSLRDSAYNEQFF.

The chain employs TRBV5-5 and TRBJ2-7, with TRBD2 matching over 8 bases. Germline V CDR1 and CDR2: SGHKS, YYEKEE (reference sequence). This CDR3 spans 14 amino acids. With 2 bases clipped from V and 2 bases from J, the junction kept 3 bases outside the gene matches. The CDR3 here is CASSFLAGPYEQYF. DNA of the CDR3: TGTGCCAGCAGCTTCTTAGCGGGACCCTACGAGCAGTACTTC.

This clone has a single count. The rearrangement joins TRBV10-3 to TRBJ1-1; possible D gene TRBD1, 6 bases. From germline, CDR1 is ENHRY and CDR2 SYGVKD. Between the trimmed V and J ends, which lost 4 bases and 4 bases, there was a span of 25 bases. This CDR3 spans 18 amino acids. CDR3 in amino acids: CAISGGGPRGRGGTEAFF. The CDR3 bases are TGTGCCATCAGTGGAGGAGGGCCCAGGGGCCGGGGGGGCACTGAAGCTTTCTTT.

The chain carries TRBV6-1 and TRBJ2-3, with 8 bases aligning to TRBD2. Losses at the gene ends were 6 bases for V and 2 bases for J; bases not matched to a gene: 7. Germline V gives CDR1 MNHNS, CDR2 SASEGT. The CDR3 is 15 amino acids. The CDR3 bases are TGTGCCAGCAGCCGTAGCGGGAAGAACACAGATACGCAGTATTTT. This sequence encodes CASSRSGKNTDTQYF.

The rearrangement links TRBV10-2 to TRBJ1-6; D gene unclear. The germline V gene has CDR1 WSHSY and CDR2 SAAADI. The CDR3 loop spans 17 amino acids. Trimming removed 3 bases from V and 0 bases from J, with 12 bases in between. The CDR3 sequence is CASSDRQASSYNSPLHF. CDR3 sequence (DNA): TGCGCCAGCAGTGACCGGCAGGCAAGCTCCTATAATTCACCCCTCCACTTT.

V and J are TRBV4-1 and TRBJ2-3, with 10 nucleotides matching TRBD2. Trimming took 4 bases from V and 6 from J; bases not matched to a gene: 13. The CDR3 is made up of 17 amino acids. Germline V lookup: CDR1 MGHRA, CDR2 YSYEKL. CDR3 residues: CASSPKSSGGGGDTQYF. CDR3 coding DNA: TGCGCCAGCAGCCCTAAGTCTAGCGGGGGCGGAGGGGATACGCAGTATTTT.

A word on this clone: Distinct nucleotide sequences in the sample also encode this CDR3. The CDR3, as DNA: TGTGCCAGCAGCCCCAGGACAGGGACAGATACGCAGTATTTT. Encoded protein: CASSPRTGTDTQYF. The chain has TRBV5-4 and TRBJ2-3; TRBD1 agrees at 8 bases. V lost 4 bases, J lost 3 bases, and 4 bases stayed unmatched. Germline values: CDR1 SGHNT, CDR2 YYREEE (reference sequence). This CDR3 is built from 14 residues.

The V gene is TRBV5-1, the J gene TRBJ2-5; 10 bases map to TRBD1. CDR1 and CDR2 from the germline V gene are SGHRS and YFSETQ. The CDR3 spans 14 residues. Unmatched junction bases numbered 11, after V lost 4 bases and J lost 11 bases. The CDR3 region has the DNA TGCGCCAGCAGCCCGGGGACAGGGGAAAGGTCGCAGTACTTC. Translated, it gives CASSPGTGERSQYF.

For this clone: The sample contains more than one DNA sequence encoding this CDR3. The rearrangement joins TRBV6-4 to TRBJ2-5; 8 bases line up with TRBD1. Germline V gene data show CDR1 as MRHNA and CDR2 as SNTAGT. The CDR3 is 15 residues long. The V and J ends lost 6 bases and 6 bases, in that order; junction bases with no gene match: 12. CDR3 in amino acids: CASRKPRTGRQTQYF. CDR3 DNA: TGTGCCAGCAGAAAACCTAGGACAGGGAGGCAGACCCAGTACTTC.

This clone turned up a few times. The J gene is TRBJ1-6, the V gene TRBV27; tentative D call: TRBD1 (6 bases). This CDR3 has 15 amino acids. Germline V CDR1 and CDR2: MNHEY, SMNVEV (reference sequence). Trimming cost V 2 bases and J 5 bases, with 10 bases left between them. In nucleotides, the CDR3 is TGTGCCAGCAGTTTAGAACAGGGCAATAATTCACCCCTCCACTTT. Its translation is CASSLEQGNNSPLHF.

The sample holds one count of this clone. The chain is built from TRBV7-9 and TRBJ2-5; D might be TRBD1 (6 bases). Germline lookup yields CDR1 SEHNR and CDR2 FQNEAQ (reference sequence). The germline V and J ends were trimmed by 5 bases and 5 bases, with 12 bases remaining between them. The CDR3 consists of 13 residues. The CDR3 protein is CASSVRDIETQYF. The CDR3 region has the DNA TGTGCCAGCAGCGTCCGGGACATCGAGACCCAGTACTTC.

V and J are TRBV19 and TRBJ2-7, with 9 positions matching TRBD1. Germline loops: CDR1 LNHDA, CDR2 SQIVND (reference sequence). J was trimmed by 1 base and V by 8 bases; bases with no gene match: 0. CDR3 length: 12 amino acids. The CDR3 DNA is TGTGCCAGTGGGACAGGGTCCTACGAGCAGTACTTC. Its protein is CASGTGSYEQYF.

CDR3 sequence (DNA): TGCGCCAGCAGCCTGGGACAGCGAAATGAAAAACTGTTTTTT. It translates to CASSLGQRNEKLFF. The chain has TRBV4-1 and TRBJ1-4, with 7 bases identical to TRBD1. The CDR3 extends over 14 amino acids. J was trimmed by 5 bases and V by 4 bases; bases with no gene match: 4. Germline CDR1 MGHRA, CDR2 YSYEKL.

V and J are TRBV28 and TRBJ1-2; TRBD1 might be the D (6 bases). The germline CDR1 and CDR2 sequences are MDHEN and SYDVKM. V lost 6 bases and J 1 base, leaving 9 bases between the germline ends. The CDR3 runs to 13 residues. CDR3 DNA sequence: TGTGCCAGCAGCAGGGGAGTTAACTATGGCTACACCTTC. It specifies CASSRGVNYGYTF.

This clone was counted only a few times. The gene calls are TRBV6-6 and TRBJ2-5; TRBD1 aligns across 9 bases. V dropped 5 bases and J dropped 2; count of bases not matched to a gene: 9. Looked up from germline, CDR1 is MNHNY and CDR2 is SVGAGI (reference sequence). This CDR3 comprises 16 residues. This CDR3 reads CASSRTGATRQETQYF. The CDR3, as DNA: TGTGCCAGCAGTCGGACAGGGGCGACTCGACAAGAGACCCAGTACTTC.

The V call is TRBV19, the J call TRBJ1-2, with D perhaps TRBD1 (6 bases). CDR3 length: 13 amino acids. V lost 10 bases and J 0 bases, leaving 12 bases between the germline ends. CDR1 LNHDA and CDR2 SQIVND come from the germline V gene (reference sequence). DNA for the CDR3: TGTGCCACCGAGGACAGAGCTAACTATGGCTACACCTTC. This gives the protein CATEDRANYGYTF. Full variable domain (missing parts from reference TRBV19 and TRBJ1-2): DGGITQSPKYLFRKEGQNVTLSCEQNLNHDAMYWYRQDPGQGLRLIYYSQIVNDFQKGDIAEGYSVSREKKESFPLTVTSAQKNPTAFYLCATEDRANYGYTFGSGTRLTVV.

This chain links TRBV5-1 with TRBJ1-1, with D possibly being TRBD1 (6 bases). Looked up from germline, CDR1 is SGHRS and CDR2 is YFSETQ. The CDR3 spans 14 residues. V was shortened by 1 base and J by 4 bases, with 11 bases between the two germline ends. The CDR3 nucleotides are TGCGCCAGCAGCTTGCAGGGGCTGGGCACTGAAGCTTTCTTT. Protein sequence: CASSLQGLGTEAFF.

The CDR3 spells CAWSWGVSQPQHF. DNA for the CDR3: TGTGCCTGGAGTTGGGGGGTAAGTCAGCCCCAGCATTTT. The genes are TRBV30 and TRBJ1-5; perhaps TRBD1 as D (5 bases). V gave up 2 bases and J gave up 6 bases, with 11 bases separating them. Germline CDR1 reads GTSNPN; CDR2 reads SVGIG (reference sequence). CDR3 length: 13 residues.

This clone has just one count. Other DNA sequences of this sample code for an identical CDR3. V usage is TRBV18 and J usage is TRBJ2-5; D is unclear. The CDR3 has 12 residues. The germline CDR1 and CDR2 sequences are KGHSH and LQKENI. V was pared by 6 bases and J by 1 base, with 6 bases between. CDR3 sequence: CASSPSQETQYF. The CDR3 DNA sequence: TGTGCCAGCTCCCCCTCCCAAGAGACCCAGTACTTC.

The chain recombines TRBV28 with TRBJ1-2; D gene uncertain. This CDR3 comprises 15 residues. Trimming cost V 3 bases and J 3 bases, with 14 bases left between them. Germline V CDR1 and CDR2: MDHEN, SYDVKM. CDR3 bases: TGTGCCAGCAGTTTTCCAGAGGGCGGGGACTATGGCTACACCTTC. Protein sequence: CASSFPEGGDYGYTF.